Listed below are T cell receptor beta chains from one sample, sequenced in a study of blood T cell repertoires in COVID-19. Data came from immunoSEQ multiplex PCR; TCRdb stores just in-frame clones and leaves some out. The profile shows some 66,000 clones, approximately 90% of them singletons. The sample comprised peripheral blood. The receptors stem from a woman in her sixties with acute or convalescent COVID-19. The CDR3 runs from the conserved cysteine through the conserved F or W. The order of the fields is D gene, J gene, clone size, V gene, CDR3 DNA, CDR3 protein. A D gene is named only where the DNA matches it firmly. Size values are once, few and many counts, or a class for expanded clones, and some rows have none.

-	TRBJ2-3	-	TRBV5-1	TGCGCCAGCAGAGACGGGGGGCATAGCACAGATACGCAGTATTTT	CASRDGGHSTDTQYF
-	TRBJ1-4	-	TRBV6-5	TGTGCCAGCAGTTACTCGATTGCCAGGTCGGGGGAAAAACTGTTTTTT	CASSYSIARSGEKLFF
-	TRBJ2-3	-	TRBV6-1	TGTGCCAGCAGTGAAGATGGTCTAAGCACAGATACGCAGTATTTT	CASSEDGLSTDTQYF
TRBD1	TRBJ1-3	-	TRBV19	TGTGCCAACTCTGACAGGGAAGAAGGCTCCTCTGGAAACACCATATATTTT	CANSDREEGSSGNTIYF
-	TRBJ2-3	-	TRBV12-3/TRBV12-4	TGTGCCAGCAGCTCACAGGCCCCGGCGCAGTATTTT	CASSSQAPAQYF
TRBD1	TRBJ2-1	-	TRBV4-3	TGCGCCAGCAGCCAAGGGGTCCGGACAGGCTCCTACAATGAGCAGTTCTTC	CASSQGVRTGSYNEQFF
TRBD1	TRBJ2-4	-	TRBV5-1	TGCGCCAGCAGCATCCGGGACAGGGGAGCTAGCGGCATTCAGTACTTC	CASSIRDRGASGIQYF
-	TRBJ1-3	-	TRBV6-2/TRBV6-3	TGTGCCAGCAGTTACGCCGTTACTAGGGGAAACACCATATATTTT	CASSYAVTRGNTIYF
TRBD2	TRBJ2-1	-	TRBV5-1	TGCGCCAGCAGCCAAATGACTAGCGGGAGTACGGATGAGCAGTTCTTC	CASSQMTSGSTDEQFF
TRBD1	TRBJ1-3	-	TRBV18	TGTGCCAGCTCACAGAACAGGGGGCAGTCTGGAAACACCATATATTTT	CASSQNRGQSGNTIYF
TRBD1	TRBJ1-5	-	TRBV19	TGTGCCAGTAGCTCGGGACAGGCGGCTTTATTGGGCAATCAGCCCCAGCATTTT	CASSSGQAALLGNQPQHF
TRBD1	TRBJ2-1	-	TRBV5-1	TGCGCCAGCAGCCCGGCGGGACAGGTCCACAATGAGCAGTTCTTC	CASSPAGQVHNEQFF
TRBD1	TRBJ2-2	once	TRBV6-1	TGTGCCAGCAGTGAAAGGATGGGACAGGCGAACACCGGGGAGCTGTTTTTT	CASSERMGQANTGELFF
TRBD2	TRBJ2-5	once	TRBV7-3	TGTGCCAGCAGCTACCTAGCGGGGCAAACACAAGAGACCCAGTACTTC	CASSYLAGQTQETQYF
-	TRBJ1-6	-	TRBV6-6	TGTGCCTGCTCGGAGGCCCTTAATAATTCACCCCTCCACTTT	CACSEALNNSPLHF
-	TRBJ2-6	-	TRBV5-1	TGCGCCAGCTTTCGGGATCCGGGGGCCAACGTCCTGACTTTC	CASFRDPGANVLTF
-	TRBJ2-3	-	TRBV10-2	TGCGCCAGCGACGGAGAGCCCAGCACAGATACGCAGTATTTT	CASDGEPSTDTQYF
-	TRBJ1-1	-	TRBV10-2	TGCGCCAGCCTCCCTGCCATGGGGCGCCGGACTGAAGCTTTCTTT	CASLPAMGRRTEAFF
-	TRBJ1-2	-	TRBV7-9	TGTGCCAGCAGCTTCCCCTCACAGGGTCCTCAGAATGGCTACACCTTC	CASSFPSQGPQNGYTF
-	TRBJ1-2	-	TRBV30	TGTGCCTGGATCCCGGCAGGGAACTATGGCTACACCTTC	CAWIPAGNYGYTF
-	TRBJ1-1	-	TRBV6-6	TGTGCCAGCAGTTATCAGAACACTGAAGCTTTCTTT	CASSYQNTEAFF
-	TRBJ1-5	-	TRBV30	TGTGCCTGGAGTGCGAAACAGGGCGTCGGCAATCAGCCCCAGCATTTT	CAWSAKQGVGNQPQHF
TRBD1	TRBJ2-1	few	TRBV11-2	TGTGCCAGCAGCCCAAGATGGGACAGCAGCTCCAATGAGCAGTTCTTC	CASSPRWDSSSNEQFF
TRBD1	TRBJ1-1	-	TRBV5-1	TGCGCCAGCAGCCGGACAGGGGAAAACACTGAAGCTTTCTTT	CASSRTGENTEAFF
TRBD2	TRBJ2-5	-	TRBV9	TGTGCCAGCAGCGTAAACCCTGCTGGGAGGGGAGAGACCCAGTACTTC	CASSVNPAGRGETQYF
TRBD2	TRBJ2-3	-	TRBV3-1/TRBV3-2	TGTGCCAGCAGCCTGATGACTAGCGGGAGGGCCAAAGATACGCAGTATTTT	CASSLMTSGRAKDTQYF
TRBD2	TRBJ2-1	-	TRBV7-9	TGTGCCAGCAGCTTGCTAGCGGGGTACAATGAGCAGTTCTTC	CASSLLAGYNEQFF
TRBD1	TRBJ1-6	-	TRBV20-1	TGCAGTGCTAGTGAGGCGGACAGGGGTCCACCCCTCCACTTT	CSASEADRGPPLHF
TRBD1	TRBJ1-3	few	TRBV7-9	TGTGCCAGCAGCGGGCCGGGACAGTTCTCTGGAAACACCATATATTTT	CASSGPGQFSGNTIYF
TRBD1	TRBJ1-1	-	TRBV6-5	TGTGCCAGCAGAACAGGGGGCGAAGCCACTGAAGCTTTCTTT	CASRTGGEATEAFF
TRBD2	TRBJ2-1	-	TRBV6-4	TGTGCCAGCAGTGTCACTAGCGGGAGTCTCGATGAGCAGTTCTTC	CASSVTSGSLDEQFF
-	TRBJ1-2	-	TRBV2	TGTGCCAGCAGCCTTTTGGGCAGGGCTCAGGGCTACACCTTC	CASSLLGRAQGYTF
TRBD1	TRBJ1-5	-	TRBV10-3	TGTGCCATCAGTGGACAGGGGGCTCATCAGCCCCAGCATTTT	CAISGQGAHQPQHF
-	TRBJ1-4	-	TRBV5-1	TGCGCCAGCAGCTTCGGGTTAAGATGGGGGGGACTCCTTAATGAAAAACTGTTTTTT	CASSFGLRWGGLLNEKLFF
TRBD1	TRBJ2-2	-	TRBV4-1	TGCGCCGGCAGCCCGCGGGGACAGGGAGGTCCCGGGGAGCTGTTTTTT	CAGSPRGQGGPGELFF
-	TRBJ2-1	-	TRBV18	TGTGCCAGCTCACCACGTAAAGGGGATAACGAGCAGTTCTTC	CASSPRKGDNEQFF
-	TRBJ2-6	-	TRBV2	TGTGCCAGCAGTGAACGGAGGGCTGGGGCCAACGTCCTGACTTTC	CASSERRAGANVLTF